This T cell receptor beta chain comes out of a study of blood T cells in healthy people across ages. The study, taken as a whole, reports: Naive T cell percentage strongly correlated with TCR beta diversity.

Next came a second PCR, run for 7 to 11 cycles, which used a sample-barcoded 5' primer along with a J-beta primer mix. The study obtained at least 3 million CDR3-containing paired-end reads from every sample. One entry per CDR3 protein, called by TCRdb with MiXCR from the 5' RACE reads. This sample has 700,000 to 1,000,000 distinct CDR3 sequences, with around 45% found just once. The CDR3 sequence is 14 residues long. Between the trimmed V and J ends, which lost 8 bases and 1 base, there was a span of 11 bases. Germline assignment: CDR1 SNHLY and CDR2 FYNNEI. Details on this clonotype: Its antigen is not known.

The TCR was taken from a man aged 60 to 75 in good health. Sequences were obtained from blood. The rearrangement joins TRBV2 to TRBJ2-2; D gene unclear. The CDR3 sequence: CASLGRLNTGELFF. CDR3 bases: TGTGCCAGCTTGGGCAGGTTGAACACCGGGGAGCTGTTTTTT. The whole variable domain, filled in from reference TRBV2 and TRBJ2-2, reads EPEVTQTPSHQVTQMGQEVILRCVPISNHLYFYWYRQILGQKVEFLVSFYNNEISEKSEIFDDQFSVERPDGSNFTLKIRSTKLEDSAMYFCASLGRLNTGELFFGEGSRLTVL.